This T cell receptor (beta chain) stems from a study of spatial heterogeneity in lung cancer. Study findings and constraints: Counts that tracked tumor mutation counts were those of expanded intratumoral alpha and beta TCRs.

TCRdb analysed the 5' RACE reads with MiXCR anew, one entry per CDR3 protein. This sample carries roughly 18,000 distinct CDR3 sequences, 7% to 7.5% of them seen once, and the ten largest clones take roughly 20%. This clonotype was observed at least ten times. Its antigen remains unknown. Time point described: sample taken at primary tumor resection. Extraction of whole RNA from tumor, nontumor lung or frozen PBMC preceded unsorted sequencing. Trimming removed 4 bases at V and 12 bases at J, with 17 bases between. Germline values: CDR1 SGDLS, CDR2 YYNGEE. The CDR3 has 13 residues. The chain joins TRBV9 to TRBJ2-1; no clear D. The starting material was lung tumor tissue, obtained at surgery. The clonotype originates from a female donor with early-stage non-small cell lung cancer. CDR3 in amino acids: CASSLLMMGMQFF. The CDR3 DNA is TGTGCCAGCAGCCTCCTGATGATGGGGATGCAGTTCTTC.